The sequence of this TCR beta chain was determined in a study of blood T cell repertoires in COVID-19 (dated by TCRdb to 2020 to 2022). Study-wide context: The collaborator samples originated in the United States, Italy and Spain and spanned the acute and convalescent phases of COVID-19. The prospective study material was composed of cDNA or gDNA derived from T cells, B-cell-depleted T cells, or PBMCs. The repertoires were made available in a free public database intended to serve as a resource for research on the immune response to SARS-CoV-2. Sample metadata almost always included a de-identified subject ID, COVID-19 status, age in years and sex. Subjects who had been exposed to COVID-19, were actively infected with it, or had recovered from it provided the deeply sampled blood TCRbeta repertoires that made up the dataset. The samples were drawn from two sources: the first 160 participants of the ongoing ImmuneRACE study, and 1,000 to 1,500 subjects contributed by 6 global collaborators. HLA class I and class II types, where available, came from metadata supplied by the sample provider rather than from assay-based typing. Broader findings and caveats from the paper: The quantity of clinical and demographic metadata differed by source and by participant and was supplied without curation.

At one collaborating source in Seattle, patients were enrolled during active infection and were followed longitudinally through the course of disease. The collaborating institutions used their own protocols to collect whole blood in K2EDTA tubes. For TCRbeta analysis, collaborators shipped samples as frozen whole blood, isolated PBMCs, or DNA extracted from either of those sample types. TCRbeta CDR3 regions were amplified from genomic DNA by means of the immunoSEQ Assay, a bias-controlled multiplex PCR. On the study's bioinformatics: The number of nucleated cells in each sample was estimated from the amplification of reference gene primers within the assay. Sequence reads were collapsed and filtered to measure the absolute abundance of every unique TCRbeta CDR3 rearrangement. For each sample, productive Simpson clonality was calculated as the square root of Simpson's diversity index over productive rearrangements. TCRdb retrieved this table from immuneACCESS and kept in-frame rearrangements only. Not all clones are present; in checked studies, unresolved V genes account for under half, and no reason is known for the remainder. For V, J and clone size, that table is used; D and trimming come from the DNA. This sample holds over 200,000 clones; 70% to 85% were observed only once. The top ten clonotypes cover approximately 8% of the sample.

V is clipped by 1 base and J by 9 bases, and the sequence between their germline boundaries is 12 bases long. According to the germline V gene, CDR1 reads SGHNT and CDR2 reads YENEEA. From its cysteine to its phenylalanine, the CDR3 spans 13 amino acids. Solely the CDR3 DNA is kept, with 39 bases framed from the first base. To note about this clone: The clone's antigen remains unknown. No per-base quality is available; no much larger clone lies one base away.

The chain uses TRBV11-3 and TRBJ1-1, with the D gene too uncertain to name. The receptor's source is a woman older than 75 with COVID-19, enrolled during active disease. Source material: peripheral blood. The nucleotide sequence is given as TGTGCCAGCAGCTTAGGTCAGGCGTCGCAAGCTTTCTTT. Its protein is CASSLGQASQAFF.